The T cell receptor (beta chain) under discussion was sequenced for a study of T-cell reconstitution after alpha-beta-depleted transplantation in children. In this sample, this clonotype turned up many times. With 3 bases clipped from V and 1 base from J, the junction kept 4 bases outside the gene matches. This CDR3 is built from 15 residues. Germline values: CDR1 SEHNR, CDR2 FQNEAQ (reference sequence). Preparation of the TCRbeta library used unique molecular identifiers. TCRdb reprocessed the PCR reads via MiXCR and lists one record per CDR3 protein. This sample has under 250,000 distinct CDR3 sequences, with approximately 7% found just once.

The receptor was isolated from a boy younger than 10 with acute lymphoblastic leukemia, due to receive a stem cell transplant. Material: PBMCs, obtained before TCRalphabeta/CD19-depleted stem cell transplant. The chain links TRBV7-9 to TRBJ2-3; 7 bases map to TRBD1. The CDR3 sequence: CASSLDRQRTDTQYF. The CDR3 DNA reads TGTGCCAGCAGCTTGGACAGGCAGCGCACAGATACGCAGTATTTT.